Included here is one T cell receptor (beta chain) sequence, with context. What it recognizes is unknown. This entry comes from a study of CXCR3-negative and CXCR3-positive naive CD8 T cells. Through 5' RACE with UMI labels, the TRB cDNA libraries were prepared. TCRdb re-called the 5' RACE reads and gives one entry per CDR3 protein, without DNA. This table holds 150,000 or so distinct CDR3 sequences. The CDR3 has 12 amino acids. Germline lookup yields CDR1 SEHNR and CDR2 FQNEAQ (reference sequence). Findings and limits, study-wide: Researchers report that CXCR3-positive naive cells carry more hydrophobic TRB CDR3s than CXCR3-negative naive cells.

The source material was naive CXCR3+ CD8+ T cells from blood. This sample's subset: CD45RO-CCR7+CD27+CD95- naive CD8+ T cells expressing CXCR3 (TNR3+). This sequence originates from a human donor in good health. Some clones in this sample may be carry-over from other donors' samples. The chain has TRBV7-9 and TRBJ2-3; as DNA is missing, the TRBD2 call by TCRdb cannot be tested. This CDR3 reads CASREGSDTQYF.